The 7 T cell receptor beta chains listed next were all sequenced from one sample in a study of T cells in Graves' hyperthyroidism and ophthalmopathy. RNA transcripts were the template for amplifying TCR beta CDR3 regions. The HTBI set primed first-round TCR CDR3 RT-PCR. Via MiXCR, TCRdb re-called the multiplex PCR reads, giving one row per CDR3 protein. Of more than 550,000 distinct CDR3 sequences in the sample, roughly a sixth were seen once. Sequenced input: blood. The source of these receptors is a woman in her 50s with Graves' hyperthyroidism that later progressed to Graves' ophthalmopathy.

In its sample, this clonotype was seen many times. The CDR3 DNA sequence: TGTGCCAGCAGCTTAGCCCGCCAGGGCTTGAACAATGAGCAGTTCTTC. Protein: CASSLARQGLNNEQFF. The genes are TRBV11-2 and TRBJ2-1, with D maybe TRBD1 (5 bases). V lost 1 base and J 5 bases, leaving 15 bases between the germline ends. This CDR3 is built from 16 residues. Per germline, CDR1 SGHAT and CDR2 FQNNGV.

This clonotype was counted ten times or more. The V call is TRBV12-3 or TRBV12-4, the J call TRBJ2-1; D is unresolved. This CDR3 comprises 13 residues. Trimming shortened V by 6 bases and J by 9 bases, and 15 bases separated the two germline ends. CDR3 nucleotides: TGTGCCAGCAGCCACGCCCAAGGACCTGAGCAGTTCTTC. Translation: CASSHAQGPEQFF.

This clonotype showed up many times. This sequence joins TRBV20-1 and TRBJ1-3; D not certain. The CDR3 is 15 amino acids. Germline CDR1 is DFQATT and CDR2 is SNEGSKA (reference sequence). Trimming took 3 bases from V and 4 from J, leaving 16 bases between them. The DNA of the CDR3 is TGCAGTGCTAGTTCGGGATGGAGAGAAGGAAACACCATATATTTT. Translation gives CSASSGWREGNTIYF.

This clonotype appeared many times. V is TRBV5-1 and J is TRBJ1-1; TRBD1 aligns across 9 bases. The CDR3 extends over 16 amino acids. CDR1 is SGHRS, CDR2 YFSETQ, per germline. The V and J ends lost 3 bases and 2 bases, in that order; junction bases with no gene match: 8. This CDR3 reads CASSWATGGRNTEAFF. The DNA of the CDR3 is TGCGCCAGCAGCTGGGCCACAGGGGGCCGAAACACTGAAGCTTTCTTT.

The V gene is TRBV7-8, the J gene TRBJ2-3; TRBD2 agrees at 11 bases. J lost 6 bases, V lost 1 base, and 6 bases had no gene match. Germline V CDR1 and CDR2: SGHVS, FQNEAQ. The CDR3 extends over 16 amino acids. The CDR3 here is CASSLVAGGPGDTQYF. The CDR3, as DNA: TGTGCCAGCAGCTTAGTAGCGGGGGGGCCCGGGGATACGCAGTATTTT.

In its sample, this clonotype was seen many times. Here the CDR3 DNA reads TGTGCCAGCAGTCCCACGTTAGATGGCGGCTATGGCTACACCTTC. Translating it yields CASSPTLDGGYGYTF. The chain is built from TRBV12-3 or TRBV12-4 and TRBJ1-2; D is ambiguous. Trimming left V 5 bases short and J 4 bases short, with 17 bases between. CDR3 length: 15 amino acids.

The V call is TRBV6-1, the J call TRBJ2-1; 8 bases map to TRBD1. Trimming cost V 5 bases and J 1 base; bases outside gene matches: 7. CDR1 MNHNS and CDR2 SASEGT come from the germline V gene. The CDR3 sequence is 16 residues long. The CDR3 region has the DNA TGTGCCAGCAGTCACCTCAGGACAGGGTCCTACAATGAGCAGTTCTTC. Protein: CASSHLRTGSYNEQFF.